Listed below are T cell receptor beta chains from one sample, sequenced in a study of cytomegalovirus exposure and HLA in healthy donors. Repertoires were generated with immunoSEQ multiplex PCR, while TCRdb's copy carries only in-frame clones and drops some. The table has about 130,000 clones, around three quarters seen once; the top ten hold approximately 6.2%. The sample was PBMCs. All receptors come from a middle-aged man in good health and CMV-seropositive. CDR3s include the opening cysteine and the closing phenylalanine or tryptophan. D genes are given only for firm matches. The listing skips clone size in some rows; elsewhere it reads once, few, many or a size class.

J	D	size	V	DNA	CDR3
TRBJ2-7	TRBD2	few	TRBV7-7	TGTGCCAGCAGCCAAATTCCCGGGACTAGTGGGGAGCAGTACTTC	CASSQIPGTSGEQYF
TRBJ1-6	.	.	TRBV9	TGTGCCAGCAGCGTAGCCGTGGGGGGTAGGCCCCTCCACTTT	CASSVAVGGRPLHF
TRBJ1-1	.	few	TRBV20-1	TGCAGTGCTAGAGTCGGGGGGGTAGCTTTCTTT	CSARVGGVAFF
TRBJ1-1	TRBD1	.	TRBV5-1	TGCGCCAGCAGCGGGGGACAGGGGGATACTGAAGCTTTCTTT	CASSGGQGDTEAFF
TRBJ1-3	.	.	TRBV27	TGTGCCAGCAGTAAGGGAGGTGGAAACACCATATATTTT	CASSKGGGNTIYF
TRBJ2-2	TRBD2	.	TRBV5-6	TGTGCCAGCAGCCCTGGACTAGCGGGAGTTACCGGGGAGCTGTTTTTT	CASSPGLAGVTGELFF
TRBJ1-1	.	.	TRBV6-5	TGTGCCAGCAGTTACTTCGGGGAAGGTGAAGCTTTCTTT	CASSYFGEGEAFF
TRBJ2-1	TRBD1	.	TRBV12-5	TGTGCTAGTGGCCGGGACAGAAACAATGAGCAGTTCTTC	CASGRDRNNEQFF
TRBJ2-5	TRBD2	.	TRBV5-1	TGCGCCAGCAGCAAGGGACTAGCGGGAGGTGAAGGAGAGACCCAGTACTTC	CASSKGLAGGEGETQYF
TRBJ1-5	.	.	TRBV6-1	TGTGCCAGCAGTGAGGGGGCAGGGGATAGCAATCAGCCCCAGCATTTT	CASSEGAGDSNQPQHF
TRBJ2-5	TRBD2	.	TRBV28	TGTGCCAGCAGCTTAGGGAGGGCCGGTCAAGAGACCCAGTACTTC	CASSLGRAGQETQYF
TRBJ2-1	.	few	TRBV12-5	TGTGCTAGTGCCAGTGCAGGGGTAAGGACCTACAATGAGCAGTTCTTC	CASASAGVRTYNEQFF
TRBJ2-2	.	.	TRBV7-9	TGTGCCAGCAGCCCATCCTCCGGGACAACAAACACCGGGGAGCTGTTTTTT	CASSPSSGTTNTGELFF
TRBJ2-7	TRBD2	.	TRBV13	TGTGCCAGCAGCTTAGACCTAGCGGGCGTCTACGAGCAGTACTTC	CASSLDLAGVYEQYF
TRBJ1-3	TRBD1	once	TRBV9	TGTGCCAGCAGCGTGACAGGGGGAAACACCATATATTTT	CASSVTGGNTIYF
TRBJ1-5	.	few	TRBV28	TGTGCCAGCAGTTTGACAGACTCTAGCAATCAGCCCCAGCATTTT	CASSLTDSSNQPQHF
TRBJ2-3	TRBD2	.	TRBV7-9	TGTGCCAGCAGCTTTTGGACTAGCTACACCACAGATACGCAGTATTTT	CASSFWTSYTTDTQYF
TRBJ1-1	.	.	TRBV5-1	TGCGCCAGCAGTTTGGACCCCGAGTTGAACACTGAAGCTTTCTTT	CASSLDPELNTEAFF
TRBJ1-4	TRBD1	.	TRBV6-1	TGTGCCAGCAGTGAGGGACAGGGGGCTGAAAAACTGTTTTTT	CASSEGQGAEKLFF
TRBJ2-7	TRBD1	.	TRBV27	TGTGCCAGCAGTCCCGTGGGACAGGGGGCCCACGAGCAGTACTTC	CASSPVGQGAHEQYF
TRBJ1-5	.	.	TRBV5-4	TGTGCCAGCAGCTTGGCCGGGACACCAAATCAGCCCCAGCATTTT	CASSLAGTPNQPQHF
TRBJ2-1	TRBD1	.	TRBV6-1	TGTGCCAGCAGTGACCCCCGTAAGGGGGCGGGTGAGCAGTTCTTC	CASSDPRKGAGEQFF
TRBJ2-7	.	few	TRBV4-1	TGCGCCAGCAGCCAAATCGTCCAGGGGCACTACGAGCAGTACTTC	CASSQIVQGHYEQYF
TRBJ2-2	.	.	TRBV7-8	TGTGCCAGCAGCTTATTACCCCGGTCGCCGGTCACCGGGGAGCTGTTTTTT	CASSLLPRSPVTGELFF
TRBJ2-3	.	once	TRBV28	TGTGCCAGCAGTTTTGCTACAGCGCCGGGGGATACGCAGTATTTT	CASSFATAPGDTQYF
TRBJ1-2	.	.	TRBV28	TGTGCCAGCAGCCAGGGACAACGTAACTATGGCTACACCTTC	CASSQGQRNYGYTF
TRBJ2-2	.	.	TRBV6-1	TGTGCCAGCAGCGCCGTTAGCACCGGGGAGCTGTTTTTT	CASSAVSTGELFF
TRBJ2-7	TRBD2	.	TRBV7-9	TGTGCCAGCAGCTTCACTAGCGGTAGCTCCTACGAGCAGTACTTC	CASSFTSGSSYEQYF
TRBJ1-2	.	medium-sized	TRBV18	TGTGCCAGCTCACCACCTGTGGGGCAGGTCAGGGACTATGGCTACACCTTC	CASSPPVGQVRDYGYTF
TRBJ1-5	.	.	TRBV30	TGTGCCTGGAGTGTACAGATCAATCAGCCCCAGCATTTT	CAWSVQINQPQHF
TRBJ2-5	.	.	TRBV6-1	TGTGCCAGCAGTGGCTTAGGCCCTAGAGAGACCCAGTACTTC	CASSGLGPRETQYF
TRBJ2-3	.	.	TRBV5-4	TGTGCCAGCAGCTTAGAGGGAGGTTCTAGCACAGATACGCAGTATTTT	CASSLEGGSSTDTQYF
TRBJ2-2	.	.	TRBV10-3	TGTGCCTCCCGGGGAGTTAAAGGGCTAGCCGTGACCGGGGAGCTGTTTTTT	CASRGVKGLAVTGELFF
TRBJ2-3	TRBD2	.	TRBV10-1	TGCGCCAGCGAATCCGGGACTAGCGGGAGCGGCACAGATACGCAGTATTTT	CASESGTSGSGTDTQYF
TRBJ1-3	TRBD1	.	TRBV2	TGTGCCAGCAGTGAATACAGGGGGGACACCATATATTTT	CASSEYRGDTIYF
TRBJ1-1	.	.	TRBV5-1	TGCGCCAGCAGCCTGGCGGCCAGGGCCACTGAAGCTTTCTTT	CASSLAARATEAFF
TRBJ2-7	.	.	TRBV9	TGTGCCAGCAGCGTAGTGGAACAGTCCTCCGAGCAGTACTTC	CASSVVEQSSEQYF
TRBJ1-1	.	.	TRBV19	TGTGCCAGTAGGGAAGCTCAGGAGAACACTGAAGCTTTCTTT	CASREAQENTEAFF
TRBJ1-3	TRBD1	.	TRBV11-3	TGTGCCAGCAGCCCTGGGACAGGGGCTTCGGAGAACACCATATATTTT	CASSPGTGASENTIYF
TRBJ2-7	.	few	TRBV2	TGTGCCAGCAGTGAAAATCCATACGACAGGACCGCCTACGAGCAGTACTTC	CASSENPYDRTAYEQYF
TRBJ2-7	TRBD1	.	TRBV9	TGTGCCAGCAGCGCCGGGACAGGGGTCCACGAGCAGTACTTC	CASSAGTGVHEQYF
TRBJ2-5	TRBD1	.	TRBV5-6	TGTGCCAGCAGCCCGGACAGGGTGGTCCAGTACTTC	CASSPDRVVQYF
TRBJ2-5	TRBD1	.	TRBV7-9	TGTGCCAGCAGCTTAGAAAGGGGGCGGGAGACCCAGTACTTC	CASSLERGRETQYF
TRBJ2-5	TRBD1	few	TRBV2	TGTGCCAGCAGGACAGGGGGAGTTGAGACCCAGTACTTC	CASRTGGVETQYF
TRBJ2-2	.	.	TRBV5-1	TGCGCCAGCAGCTTGCGAGCGGGTTGGGTCGGGGAGCTGTTTTTT	CASSLRAGWVGELFF
TRBJ1-3	TRBD1	.	TRBV7-9	TGTGCCAGCAGCTCCGGGACAGGCTATGGGACCATATATTTT	CASSSGTGYGTIYF
TRBJ2-1	.	few	TRBV27	TGTGCCAGCAGTTTGACAGGGAGGTACAATGAGCAGTTCTTC	CASSLTGRYNEQFF
TRBJ2-7	TRBD2	.	TRBV4-2	TGTGCCAGCAGCCACCACCTAGCGGGAGGGTCTGGGTACGAGCAGTACTTC	CASSHHLAGGSGYEQYF
TRBJ2-5	TRBD2	.	TRBV19	TGTGCCAGTAGTATAAGTCGCGGCGGGGGTCAAGAGACCCAGTACTTC	CASSISRGGGQETQYF
TRBJ2-3	.	.	TRBV11-3	TGTGCCAGCAGCCCAGGACAGTTCACAGATACGCAGTATTTT	CASSPGQFTDTQYF
TRBJ2-1	TRBD1	.	TRBV27	TGTGCCAGCAGCCCATTAGACAGGGCACATGAGCAGTTCTTC	CASSPLDRAHEQFF
TRBJ1-1	TRBD1	.	TRBV19	TGTGCCAGTAGTACCGTCGACAGGGAGTACGCTGAAGCTTTCTTT	CASSTVDREYAEAFF
TRBJ2-2	.	few	TRBV19	TGTGCCAGTAGTCAGCGGACGATAGGGAACACCGGGGAGCTGTTTTTT	CASSQRTIGNTGELFF
TRBJ1-3	TRBD1	.	TRBV28	TGTGCCAGCAGTTTAATAGGGGGCTTTGGAAACACCATATATTTT	CASSLIGGFGNTIYF
TRBJ2-5	TRBD1	.	TRBV19	TGTGCCAGTAGTGTCCCGGGACAGGGGGCGAAGGAGACCCAGTACTTC	CASSVPGQGAKETQYF